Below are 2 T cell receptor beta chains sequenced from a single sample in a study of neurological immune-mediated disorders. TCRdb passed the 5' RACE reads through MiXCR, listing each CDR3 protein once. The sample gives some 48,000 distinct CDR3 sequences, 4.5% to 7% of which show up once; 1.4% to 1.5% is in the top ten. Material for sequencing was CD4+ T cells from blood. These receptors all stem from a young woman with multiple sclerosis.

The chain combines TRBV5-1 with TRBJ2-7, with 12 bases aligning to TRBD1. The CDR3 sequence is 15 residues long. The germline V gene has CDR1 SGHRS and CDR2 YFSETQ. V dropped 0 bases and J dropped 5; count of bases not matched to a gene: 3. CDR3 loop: CASSLAGTGGDEQYF. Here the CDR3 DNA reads TGCGCCAGCAGCTTGGCGGGGACAGGGGGCGACGAGCAGTACTTC.

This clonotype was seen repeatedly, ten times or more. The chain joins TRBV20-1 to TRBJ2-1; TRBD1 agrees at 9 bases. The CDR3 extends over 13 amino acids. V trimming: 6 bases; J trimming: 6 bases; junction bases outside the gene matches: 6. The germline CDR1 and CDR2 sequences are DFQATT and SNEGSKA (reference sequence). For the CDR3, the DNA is TGCAGTGCGGGGGACAGGGTAGGCAATGAGCAGTTCTTC. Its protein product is CSAGDRVGNEQFF.